This T cell receptor (beta chain) was sequenced during a study of control samples from healthy donors and cancer patients. The CDR3 sequence is 14 residues long. CDR1 and CDR2 (germline): SEHNR, FQNEAQ (reference sequence). Trimming removed 0 bases from V and 2 bases from J; junction bases left unmatched: 1. Assay used: immunoSEQ multiplex PCR; TCRdb lists only in-frame clones, some missing. This table holds over 200,000 clones, about four fifths found once. As to this clone: The sample has other DNA sequences that encode this CDR3 too.

The sample comprised PBMCs. The chain links TRBV7-9 to TRBJ2-7; 7 nucleotides align to TRBD2. This receptor was obtained from an older woman with lung cancer. The CDR3 DNA reads as TGTGCCAGCAGCTTAGCGGGAGGGCCCTACGAGCAGTACTTC. This sequence encodes CASSLAGGPYEQYF. Supplemented by reference TRBV7-9 and TRBJ2-7, the full variable domain reads DTGVSQNPRHKITKRGQNVTFRCDPISEHNRLYWYRQTLGQGPEFLTYFQNEAQLEKSRLLSDRFSAERPKGSFSTLEIQRTEQGDSAMYLCASSLAGGPYEQYFGPGTRLTVT.